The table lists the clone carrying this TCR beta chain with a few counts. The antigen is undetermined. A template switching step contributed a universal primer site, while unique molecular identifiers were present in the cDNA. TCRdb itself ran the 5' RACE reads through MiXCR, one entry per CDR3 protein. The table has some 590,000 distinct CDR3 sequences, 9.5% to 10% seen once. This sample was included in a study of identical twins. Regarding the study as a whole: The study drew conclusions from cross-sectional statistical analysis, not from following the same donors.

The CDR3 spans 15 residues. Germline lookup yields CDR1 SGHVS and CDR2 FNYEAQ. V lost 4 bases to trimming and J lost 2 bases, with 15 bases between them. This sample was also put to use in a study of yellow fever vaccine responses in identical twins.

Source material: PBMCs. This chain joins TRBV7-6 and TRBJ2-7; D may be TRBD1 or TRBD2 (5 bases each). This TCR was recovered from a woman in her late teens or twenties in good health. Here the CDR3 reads CASSSGVGDAYEQYF. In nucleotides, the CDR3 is TGTGCCAGCAGCTCAGGTGTGGGGGACGCCTACGAGCAGTACTTC.